The 5 T cell receptor beta chains below come from one sample, sequenced in a study of monozygotic twins with inflammatory bowel disease (dated by TCRdb to 2018 to 2020). Libraries were prepared through 5' RACE. Sequenced using an Illumina HiSeq 2500. TCRdb reanalyzed the reads, keeping one entry per CDR3 protein sequence and omitting DNA. The sample table gives approximately 150,000 distinct CDR3 sequences. The ten largest make up around 7.2% of the sample. Sequencing was performed on blood. Receptor source: a human donor with ulcerative colitis or Crohn's disease, or a healthy co-twin of an affected twin (not recorded which).

This rearrangement joins TRBV5-1 to TRBJ2-7. The CDR3 covers 14 residues. CDR1 is SGHRS, CDR2 YFSETQ, per germline. The CDR3 sequence: CASSLASFSYEQYF.

V is TRBV5-1 and J is TRBJ1-1. Per germline, CDR1 SGHRS and CDR2 YFSETQ. There are 13 residues in the CDR3. The CDR3 sequence: CASSVSPNTEAFF.

V usage is TRBV29-1 and J usage is TRBJ2-7; the D gene TCRdb calls, TRBD1, cannot be checked with no DNA. The CDR3 is 13 amino acids. Germline CDR1 and CDR2: SQVTM and ANQGSEA. The CDR3 loop reads CSVVGQGIDEQYF.

This chain uses TRBV20-1 with TRBJ2-1; the D call of TRBD2 rests on TCRdb alone, since no DNA is present to check it. Germline V gene data show CDR1 as DFQATT and CDR2 as SNEGSKA (reference sequence). The CDR3 has 16 residues. CDR3 sequence reads: CSAHRTSGSFDNEQFF.

J is TRBJ2-7 and V is TRBV12-3 or TRBV12-4; the D call from TCRdb, TRBD2, cannot be confirmed without DNA. The CDR3 spans 15 residues. Here the CDR3 reads CASRSTSGGSYEQYF.